One and the same sample provided the 6 T cell receptor beta chains below, sequenced in a study of T cell responses to AZD1222 COVID-19 vaccine. Data came from immunoSEQ multiplex PCR; TCRdb stores just in-frame clones and leaves some out. This sample yields 75,000 to 95,000 clones, of which around 88% are seen a single time; over 8% belongs to the top ten. Specimen: peripheral blood, collected 28 days after the second dose of the MenACWY control vaccine. These receptors all stem from an adult who received the MenACWY meningococcal vaccine as a control.

The chain links TRBV4-1 to TRBJ1-4; D is undetermined. V lost 1 base to trimming and J lost 5 bases, with 17 bases between them. The CDR3 consists of 17 residues. Germline V lookup: CDR1 MGHRA, CDR2 YSYEKL. Here the CDR3 DNA reads TGCGCCAGCAGCCAAGGTTTCCGTGGCGGGCAAAATGAAAAACTGTTTTTT. It yields the protein CASSQGFRGGQNEKLFF.

V usage is TRBV3-1 (or the pseudogene TRBV3-2) and J usage is TRBJ1-2; D gene uncertain. This CDR3 region has 12 residues. The ends were cut back, 1 base at V and 4 bases at J, with 4 bases in the middle. Germline V CDR1 and CDR2: LGHDT, YNNKEL (reference sequence). The CDR3 DNA follows: TGTGCCAGCAGCCAAGGGGTCTATGGCTACACCTTC. Residues: CASSQGVYGYTF.

The chain links TRBV7-9 to TRBJ1-2; D is perhaps TRBD1 (5 bases). Deletions cut 5 bases from V and 4 bases from J, with 8 bases between. The length of the CDR3 is 12 residues. Germline values: CDR1 SEHNR, CDR2 FQNEAQ (reference sequence). The CDR3 is CASSADSYGYTF. The CDR3 DNA sequence: TGTGCCAGCAGCGCCGACAGCTATGGCTACACCTTC.

The V and J genes are TRBV29-1 and TRBJ1-1; D perhaps matches TRBD1 (6 bases). V dropped 4 bases and J dropped 5 bases, with 11 bases sitting between them. This CDR3 region has 12 residues. The V gene's germline CDR1 is SQVTM and CDR2 ANQGSEA. CDR3 amino acids: CSVARGKTEAFF. The CDR3 DNA is TGCAGCGTTGCCAGGGGAAAGACTGAAGCTTTCTTT.

This clone was seen only once. V and J are TRBV27 and TRBJ1-4; 11 bases match TRBD1. CDR1 is MNHEY and CDR2 is SMNVEV in the germline V gene (reference sequence). CDR3 length: 13 residues. V trimming: 8 bases; J trimming: 8 bases; junction bases outside the gene matches: 4. The CDR3 loop is CASRDRGIEKLFF. In nucleotides, the CDR3 is TGTGCCAGCCGGGACAGGGGGATAGAAAAACTGTTTTTT.

The chain employs TRBV6-5 and TRBJ2-2; D gene ambiguous. The length of the CDR3 is 13 residues. Per germline, CDR1 MNHEY and CDR2 SVGAGI. Between the trimmed V and J ends, which lost 5 bases and 5 bases, there was a span of 9 bases. The DNA for the CDR3 is TGTGCCAGCAGTACCCTTAGGACCGGGGAGCTGTTTTTT. Translation gives CASSTLRTGELFF.